This T cell receptor beta chain was recorded in a study of cytomegalovirus exposure and HLA in healthy donors. General observations from the study: A later analysis linked a missense variant in DCLRE1C to the trimming of TCR beta V and J genes. Among CMV-associated TCR beta chains, most appeared HLA-restricted in a later analysis.

Primers: 60 Vbeta forward and 13 Jbeta reverse. Assay used: immunoSEQ multiplex PCR; TCRdb lists only in-frame clones, some missing. The sample contains about 170,000 clones, around 80% of which appear only once. Concerning this clone: Its specificity is not known.

The CDR3 contains 16 residues. In germline, CDR1 is MNHEY, CDR2 SVGAGI. V was cut by 0 bases and J by 5 bases, with 16 bases left in between. The V and J genes are TRBV6-5 and TRBJ1-1, with D perhaps matching TRBD1 (5 bases). This TCR was recovered from a woman in her fifties or sixties in good health and CMV-seropositive. Sequenced material: PBMCs. This CDR3 reads CASSYSFSGAGTEAFF. CDR3 in DNA: TGTGCCAGCAGTTACTCGTTCTCCGGGGCGGGGACTGAAGCTTTCTTT.